The present T cell receptor (beta chain) was sequenced within a study of CD8 T cell repertoires and HIV-1 epitope variants. Overall study: Separate wells received one of Twenty-five Gag or Nef variant peptides. Autologous T cell-negative cells served as antigen-presenting cells in equal numbers. Separate from the cultures, 1M uncultured T cells served as baseline.

Sequenced by immunoSEQ multiplex PCR; TCRdb stores in-frame clones only, minus some. This sample has under 6,000 clones, with around three fifths found just once. General study points: The assay identified only TCR beta chains of antigen-proliferating T cells.

CDR1 is MNHNS, CDR2 SASEGT, per germline. There are 14 residues in the CDR3. With 4 bases clipped from V and 2 bases from J, the junction kept 3 bases outside the gene matches. As concerns this clone: Its matching antigen is unknown.

Sample: cultured CD8+ T cells derived from PBMCs. The genes are TRBV6-1 and TRBJ2-7, with TRBD2 identical over 9 bases. This clonotype originated in a male donor with HIV. CDR3: CASSGAGGPYEQYF. In DNA, the CDR3 is TGTGCCAGCAGTGGGGCGGGAGGGCCCTACGAGCAGTACTTC.